This record covers a single T cell receptor (beta chain). The data were obtained in a study of PD-L1 blockade in urothelial cancer. At the level of the study: Between 0 and 3 prior chemotherapy regimens had been given to patients. Analysis of blood occurred 3 weeks (second dose) and 6 weeks after treatment start. A median of approximately 150,000 T cells was found in the blood samples.

The CDR3 sequence is 14 residues long. CDR1 SNHLY and CDR2 FYNNEI come from the germline V gene. The V end was cut by 6 bases, the J end by 0 bases, with 11 bases between. As for time point: peripheral blood 6 weeks after treatment start. Patients were living with locally advanced or metastatic urothelial carcinoma. Profiled with immunoSEQ multiplex PCR; TCRdb holds only in-frame clones, not every one. There are about 120,000 clones in the sample; around 88% occur only once, and 1.5% to 2% lies in the top ten. The sequence derives from a man aged 55 to 70 with urothelial cancer. The chain uses TRBV2 and TRBJ1-1; D is unresolved. The sample in question was PBMCs, obtained around atezolizumab (anti-PD-L1) treatment. The CDR3 region is CASRVTLLNTEAFF. For the CDR3, the DNA is TGTGCCAGCAGGGTGACACTTTTGAACACTGAAGCTTTCTTT.